This TCR beta chain was profiled in a study of blood T cell repertoires in COVID-19. Study background: Specimens from acute and convalescent COVID-19 originated in the United States, Italy and Spain.

In the authors' workflow: Amplification of reference gene primers was used by the study to estimate nucleated cell counts. Clones were sequenced by immunoSEQ multiplex PCR, and TCRdb holds only the in-frame ones, with some missing. V, J and clone size were drawn from that table, and D and trimming were deduced from the DNA. The sample includes about 190,000 clones, approximately 91% of them seen just once. CDR3 length equals 15 residues. Germline trimming cut 5 bases from V and 1 base from J; bases unmatched to any gene: 4. Germline lookup yields CDR1 MGHDK and CDR2 SYGVNS. The chain uses TRBV25-1 and TRBJ2-3; TRBD2 aligns across 9 bases. The sequence derives from a man in his forties or fifties with acute or convalescent COVID-19. Sequenced input: peripheral blood. CDR3 in DNA: TGTGCCAGCAGTATGATAGCGGGGGGCACAGATACGCAGTATTTT. This encodes CASSMIAGGTDTQYF.